This T cell receptor beta chain is from a study of cytomegalovirus exposure and HLA in healthy donors. Background on the study: The roughly 100 million unique TCR beta sequences, from 150 million to 200 million T cells, were found by an earlier analysis. Among around 400 genotyped donors, around 81% fell in the Caucasian-associated ancestry cluster. Study-level results: In a later analysis, TCR beta V- and J-gene trimming was associated with a missense DCLRE1C variant. According to a later analysis, most TCR beta chains associated with CMV appeared HLA-restricted.

The V and J ends lost 3 bases and 5 bases respectively, with 11 bases between them. Looked up from germline, CDR1 is MDHEN and CDR2 is SYDVKM. The length of the CDR3 is 14 residues. The sample holds one count of this clone. Antigen: not known. 13 Jbeta primers and 60 Vbeta primers were used for the PCR. Libraries were prepared by immunoSEQ multiplex PCR; TCRdb keeps only in-frame clonotypes and omits some of them. The table lists over 110,000 clones, approximately 80% of them singletons. The chain recombines TRBV28 with TRBJ2-1; D is unresolved. The TCR comes from a female donor in good health and CMV-seronegative. Sequenced sample: PBMCs. CDR3 nucleotide sequence: TGTGCCAGCAGTTTCGTTCCTATTCACAATGAGCAGTTCTTC. It encodes CASSFVPIHNEQFF.